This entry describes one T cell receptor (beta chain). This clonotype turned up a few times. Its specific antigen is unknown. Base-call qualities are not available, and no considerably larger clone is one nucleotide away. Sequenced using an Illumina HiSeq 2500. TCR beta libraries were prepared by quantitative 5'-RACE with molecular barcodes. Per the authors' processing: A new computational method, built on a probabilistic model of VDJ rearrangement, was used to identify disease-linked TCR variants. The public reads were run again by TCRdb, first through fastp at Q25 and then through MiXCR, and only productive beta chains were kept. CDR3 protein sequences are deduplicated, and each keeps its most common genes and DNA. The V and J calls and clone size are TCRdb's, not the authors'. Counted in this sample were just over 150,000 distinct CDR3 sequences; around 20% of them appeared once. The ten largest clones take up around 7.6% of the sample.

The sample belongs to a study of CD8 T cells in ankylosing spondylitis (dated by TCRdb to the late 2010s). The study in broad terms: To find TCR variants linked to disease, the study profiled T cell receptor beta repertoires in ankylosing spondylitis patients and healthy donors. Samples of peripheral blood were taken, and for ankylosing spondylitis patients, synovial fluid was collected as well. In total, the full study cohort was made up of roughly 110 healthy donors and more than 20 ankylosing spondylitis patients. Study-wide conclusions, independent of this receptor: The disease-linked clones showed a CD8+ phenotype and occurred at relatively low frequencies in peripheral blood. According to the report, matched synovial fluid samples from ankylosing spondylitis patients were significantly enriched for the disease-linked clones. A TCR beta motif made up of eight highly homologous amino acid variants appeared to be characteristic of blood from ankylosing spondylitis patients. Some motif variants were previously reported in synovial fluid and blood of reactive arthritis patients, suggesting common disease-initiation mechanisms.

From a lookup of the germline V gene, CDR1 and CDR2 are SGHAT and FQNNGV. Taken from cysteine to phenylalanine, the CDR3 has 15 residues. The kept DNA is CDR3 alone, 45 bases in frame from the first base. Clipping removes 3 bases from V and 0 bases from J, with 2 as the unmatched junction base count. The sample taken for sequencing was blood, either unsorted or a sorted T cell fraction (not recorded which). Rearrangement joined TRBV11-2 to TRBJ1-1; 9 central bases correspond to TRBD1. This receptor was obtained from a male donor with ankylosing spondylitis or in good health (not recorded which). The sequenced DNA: TGTGCCAGCAGCTTGACAGGGGGAATGAACACTGAAGCTTTCTTT. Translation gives CASSLTGGMNTEAFF. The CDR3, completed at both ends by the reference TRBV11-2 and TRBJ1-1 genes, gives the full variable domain EAGVAQSPRYKIIEKRQSVAFWCNPISGHATLYWYQQILGQGPKLLIQFQNNGVVDDSQLPKDRFSAERLKGVDSTLKIQPAKLEDSAVYLCASSLTGGMNTEAFFGQGTRLTVV.